The present T cell receptor (beta chain) was sequenced within a study of shared T cell receptors in the human thymus. There are 15 residues in the CDR3. Trimming at V came to 6 bases and at J to 0 bases, leaving 4 bases not matched to a gene. Per the germline V gene, CDR1 is MNHEY and CDR2 is SMNVEV (reference sequence). Generated by immunoSEQ multiplex PCR, the TCRdb table keeps only in-frame clones and is missing some. The sample consists of 500,000 to 850,000 clones, approximately 87% of them appearing once. Separately, the same data were catalogued under a study of human thymus T cells. That work adds: Donors were healthy Finnish babies undergoing corrective operations for congenital heart defects. Apparent bias marked the V and J gene usage of thymic and blood repertoires. Thymic TCR repertoires of unrelated people reportedly overlapped highly.

The V gene is TRBV27, the J gene TRBJ2-7, with 11 bases matching TRBD2. The receptor was derived from a boy younger than two with a congenital heart defect. Specimen: thymocytes. The DNA for the CDR3 is TGTGCCAGCAGCGCCACTAGCGGGAGCTCCTACGAGCAGTACTTC. Protein: CASSATSGSSYEQYF.